These 21 T cell receptor beta chains were sequenced from one sample in a study of graft-versus-host responses after intestinal transplantation. No antigens are known for them. Method: immunoSEQ multiplex PCR; TCRdb's copy keeps in-frame clones and lacks some. This table has more than 90,000 clones, 90% to 95% appearing once. The sample in question was unstimulated CD8+ T cells sorted from spleen or lymph node cells, obtained before transplant. The receptors originated from a human donor who was the organ donor for an intestinal transplant.

The chain has TRBV28 and TRBJ1-2; 7 nucleotides match TRBD1. This CDR3 spans 13 amino acids. Germline CDR1 is MDHEN and CDR2 is SYDVKM. Unmatched junction bases numbered 3, after V lost 5 bases and J lost 3 bases. The CDR3 nucleotides read TGTGCCAGCAGTACGGACAGGTACTATGGCTACACCTTC. Protein: CASSTDRYYGYTF.

This rearrangement joins TRBV19 to TRBJ2-1; 14 bases fit TRBD2. Germline assignment: CDR1 LNHDA and CDR2 SQIVND (reference sequence). After removal of 3 bases from V and 9 bases from J, the junction contained 13 bases not matched to a gene. This CDR3 has 18 amino acids. DNA of the CDR3: TGTGCCAGTAGTATGGTAGGACTAGCGGGAGGCCTTTCGGGTGAGCAGTTCTTC. It translates to CASSMVGLAGGLSGEQFF.

The chain couples TRBV19 to TRBJ1-6; D remains unclear. The CDR3 has 14 residues. Trimming removed 6 bases at V and 7 bases at J, with 13 bases between. Germline V gene sequence: CDR1 LNHDA, CDR2 SQIVND (reference sequence). The DNA of the CDR3 is TGTGCCAGTAGCCCTATCACACTGAATTCACCCCTCCACTTT. This translates into CASSPITLNSPLHF.

The rearrangement links TRBV5-4 to TRBJ2-7; D perhaps matches TRBD1 (6 bases). V lost 3 bases and J 6 bases, leaving 19 bases between the germline ends. The germline CDR1 and CDR2 sequences are SGHNT and YYREEE (reference sequence). The CDR3 totals 15 residues. The CDR3 sequence is CASSYIPGGRGEQYF. The CDR3 region has the DNA TGTGCCAGCAGCTATATACCTGGGGGCCGGGGCGAGCAGTACTTC.

V usage is TRBV5-5 and J usage is TRBJ2-1; TRBD2 matches 7 bases. Trimming at V came to 0 bases and at J to 0 bases, leaving 9 bases not matched to a gene. The germline CDR1 and CDR2 sequences are SGHKS and YYEKEE (reference sequence). This CDR3 has 18 residues. CDR3 region: CASSLEAGWWGSYNEQFF. CDR3 sequence (DNA): TGTGCCAGCAGCTTGGAAGCGGGATGGTGGGGCTCCTACAATGAGCAGTTCTTC.

The rearrangement joins TRBV5-5 to TRBJ2-3; D uncertain. Germline V gene data show CDR1 as SGHKS and CDR2 as YYEKEE (reference sequence). The CDR3 has 16 residues. The V and J ends lost 2 bases and 0 bases respectively, with 13 bases between them. The CDR3 protein is CASSFDQSGSTDTQYF. The CDR3 DNA is TGTGCCAGCAGCTTCGACCAGTCTGGTAGCACAGATACGCAGTATTTT.

The rearrangement uses TRBV28 and TRBJ2-7, with TRBD2 matching over 7 bases. Germline V gene data show CDR1 as MDHEN and CDR2 as SYDVKM. This CDR3 region has 14 residues. Losses at the gene ends were 5 bases for V and 5 bases for J; bases not matched to a gene: 9. The CDR3 here is CASSAWTSKDEQYF. CDR3 DNA sequence: TGTGCCAGCAGTGCATGGACTAGTAAAGACGAGCAGTACTTC.

A few counts support this clone. The rearrangement joins TRBV6-6 to TRBJ2-7, with TRBD2 matching over 14 bases. The CDR3 totals 15 residues. J was trimmed by 3 bases and V by 4 bases; bases with no gene match: 2. In germline, CDR1 is MNHNY, CDR2 SVGAGI (reference sequence). CDR3 bases: TGTGCCAGCAGTTGGGGACTAGCGGGAGACTACGAGCAGTACTTC. It encodes CASSWGLAGDYEQYF.

About this clone: The junction and the germline gene differ at one end; a read error may be behind it. The chain uses TRBV2 and TRBJ2-5, with 8 bases lining up with TRBD2. CDR3 length equals 15 residues. The V gene's germline CDR1 is SNHLY and CDR2 FYNNEI. The CDR3 sequence is CASSKALSGEETQYF. The CDR3 coding sequence is TGTGCCAGCAGTAAAGCGCTTAGCGGGGAAGAGACCCAGTACTTC. Full variable domain (missing parts from reference TRBV2 and TRBJ2-5): EPEVTQTPSHQVTQMGQEVILRCVPISNHLYFYWYRQILGQKVEFLVSFYNNEISEKSEIFDDQFSVERPDGSNFTLKIRSTKLEDSAMYFCASSKALSGEETQYFGPGTRLLVL.

J is TRBJ2-1 and V is TRBV7-2, with TRBD1 matching 9 bases. The trim removed 5 bases at V and 8 bases at J, leaving 13 bases unmatched. Germline V gives CDR1 SGHTA, CDR2 FQGNSA. The CDR3 has 16 amino acids. CDR3 residues: CASSMTWTGAMDEQFF. CDR3 DNA sequence: TGTGCCAGCAGCATGACTTGGACAGGGGCCATGGATGAGCAGTTCTTC.

The chain is built from TRBV10-1 and TRBJ2-3, with D perhaps given as TRBD1 or TRBD2 (6 bases each). Germline CDR1 reads WNHNN; CDR2 reads SYGVQD (reference sequence). This CDR3 comprises 15 residues. Trimming took off 3 bases at V and 6 bases at J, with 16 bases between the two ends. Here the CDR3 reads CASSDEGEAADTQYF. The CDR3 DNA sequence: TGCGCCAGCAGTGATGAGGGGGAGGCGGCCGATACGCAGTATTTT.

The chain joins TRBV19 to TRBJ2-7; D is unclear. The length of the CDR3 is 11 residues. CDR1 and CDR2 (germline): LNHDA, SQIVND (reference sequence). With 10 bases removed from V and 3 bases from J, the gap between germline ends came to 10 bases. The CDR3 DNA follows: TGTGCCACTTTTGACGGCTACGAGCAGTACTTC. The encoded protein is CATFDGYEQYF.

A remark on this clone: Other DNA sequences in this specimen translate into the identical CDR3. The chain is built from TRBV27 and TRBJ1-5, with a tentative D call TRBD1 (5 bases). Germline V CDR1 and CDR2: MNHEY, SMNVEV (reference sequence). With 2 bases removed from V and 6 bases from J, the gap between germline ends came to 8 bases. This CDR3 is built from 13 residues. For the CDR3, the DNA is TGTGCCAGCAGTTTAGGGGGGGGTCAGCCCCAGCATTTT. Encoded protein: CASSLGGGQPQHF.

The chain combines TRBV5-6 with TRBJ1-1, with 9 bases lining up with TRBD1. V lost 3 bases and J lost 5; bases outside the gene matches: 11. Germline V CDR1 and CDR2: SGHDT, YYEEEE. CDR3 length equals 16 residues. The CDR3 nucleotides are TGTGCCAGCAGCTCTTTACTCGGACAGGGGAGAACTGAAGCTTTCTTT. Its protein is CASSSLLGQGRTEAFF.

The chain recombines TRBV7-9 with TRBJ2-7, with 9 nucleotides matching TRBD1. CDR1 is SEHNR and CDR2 is FQNEAQ in the germline V gene (reference sequence). The trim removed 4 bases at V and 4 bases at J, leaving 8 bases unmatched. This CDR3 is built from 15 residues. The CDR3 spells CASSYSGTGRYEQYF. In DNA form, the CDR3 reads TGTGCCAGCAGCTACTCCGGGACAGGGAGGTACGAGCAGTACTTC.

The CDR3 DNA is TGTGCCAGCAGCGTATCCTGGGCGGGAGAGTACGAGCAGTACTTC. As protein: CASSVSWAGEYEQYF. V gene TRBV9 combines with J gene TRBJ2-7; 7 bases line up with TRBD2. This CDR3 is built from 15 residues. CDR1 and CDR2 (germline): SGDLS, YYNGEE. V lost 1 base and J lost 4; bases outside the gene matches: 8.

This chain connects TRBV6-5 to TRBJ2-3; D possibly matches TRBD1 or TRBD2 (5 bases each). CDR1 and CDR2 from the germline V gene are MNHEY and SVGAGI. CDR3 size: 14 residues. V was trimmed by 2 bases and J by 2 bases, leaving 8 bases between them. The CDR3 spells CASSYLGTTDTQYF. The CDR3 coding sequence is TGTGCCAGCAGTTACCTAGGGACCACAGATACGCAGTATTTT.

The J gene is TRBJ2-1, the V gene TRBV27, with D possibly being TRBD1 or TRBD2 (5 bases each). Germline CDR1 and CDR2: MNHEY and SMNVEV (reference sequence). This CDR3 region has 16 residues. V was shortened by 5 bases and J by 10 bases, with 24 bases between the two germline ends. The CDR3 DNA sequence: TGTGCCAGCAGTCCCACCGGGACCCCAGGACACAGGGAGCAGTTCTTC. This gives the protein CASSPTGTPGHREQFF.

The genes are TRBV7-9 and TRBJ2-2, with D perhaps TRBD1 (5 bases). CDR1 is SEHNR and CDR2 is FQNEAQ in the germline V gene (reference sequence). The length of the CDR3 is 16 residues. The ends were cut back, 1 base at V and 3 bases at J, with 12 bases in the middle. CDR3 in amino acids: CASSLERATDTGELFF. In DNA form, the CDR3 reads TGTGCCAGCAGCTTAGAACGAGCGACAGACACCGGGGAGCTGTTTTTT. The variable domain in full, completed from reference TRBV7-9 and TRBJ2-2, reads DTGVSQNPRHKITKRGQNVTFRCDPISEHNRLYWYRQTLGQGPEFLTYFQNEAQLEKSRLLSDRFSAERPKGSFSTLEIQRTEQGDSAMYLCASSLERATDTGELFFGEGSRLTVL.

V usage is TRBV9 and J usage is TRBJ1-4; no firm D call. Germline V gene lookup returns CDR1 SGDLS and CDR2 YYNGEE. The V gene lost 0 bases and the J gene lost 8 bases, with 14 bases spanning the gap. The CDR3 contains 15 residues. The DNA for the CDR3 is TGTGCCAGCAGCGTAGAGTTGGGTTTAGGGGAAAAACTGTTTTTT. This gives the protein CASSVELGLGEKLFF.

V gene TRBV9 combines with J gene TRBJ1-1, with a tentative D call TRBD1 (5 bases). Trimming stripped 0 bases from V and 7 bases from J, with 10 bases between. This CDR3 comprises 13 residues. In germline, CDR1 is SGDLS, CDR2 YYNGEE. This CDR3 is CASSVVRQGEAFF. The DNA for the CDR3 is TGTGCCAGCAGCGTAGTTCGGCAGGGTGAAGCTTTCTTT.